The 25 T cell receptor beta chains below were found in one sample sequenced in a study of patients and donors after allogeneic stem cell transplantation. TCRdb re-derived calls from the RT-PCR reads in MiXCR, one entry per CDR3 protein. The profile shows around 30,000 distinct CDR3 sequences, around 7.4% of them singletons. What was sequenced was blood, either unsorted or a sorted T cell fraction (not recorded which). Receptor source: a human donor who was either an allogeneic HSCT recipient or a stem cell or donor lymphocyte infusion donor (not recorded which). It is not recorded whose cells these are; they may come from a transplant donor.

Ten or more counts support this clonotype. This sequence joins TRBV6-1 and TRBJ2-7; no clear D. Trimming took off 2 bases at V and 2 bases at J, with 13 bases between the two ends. The CDR3 contains 15 residues. Germline CDR1 is MNHNS and CDR2 is SASEGT. CDR3 sequence: CASSERARATYEQYF. The CDR3 DNA is TGTGCCAGCAGTGAAAGGGCTAGGGCTACCTACGAGCAGTACTTC.

This clonotype has more than one count but fewer than ten. The rearrangement uses TRBV11-2 and TRBJ1-1, with no clear D. V was shortened by 1 base and J by 5 bases, with 5 bases between the two germline ends. The germline V gene has CDR1 SGHAT and CDR2 FQNNGV. This CDR3 comprises 12 residues. This CDR3 is CASSLARTEAFF. The CDR3 DNA reads TGTGCCAGCAGCTTAGCACGGACTGAAGCTTTCTTT.

The V gene is TRBV6-1, the J gene TRBJ1-6, with D unresolved. The CDR3 consists of 13 residues. Per the germline V gene, CDR1 is MNHNS and CDR2 is SASEGT. The germline V and J ends were trimmed by 6 bases and 7 bases, with 10 bases remaining between them. The CDR3 bases are TGTGCCAGCAGCCAGACGCGGAATTCACCCCTCCACTTT. Translating gives CASSQTRNSPLHF.

This clonotype was detected ten times or more. This chain uses TRBV5-1 with TRBJ2-3; 7 nucleotides align to TRBD2. Germline V gene data show CDR1 as SGHRS and CDR2 as YFSETQ. The CDR3 is 17 amino acids. With 0 bases clipped from V and 2 bases from J, the junction kept 9 bases outside the gene matches. Here the CDR3 DNA reads TGCGCCAGCAGCTTGGGTGTGACTAGCAGGTACACAGATACGCAGTATTTT. Translated, it gives CASSLGVTSRYTDTQYF.

In this sample, this clonotype turned up a few times. V usage is TRBV9 and J usage is TRBJ1-1; 8 nucleotides line up with TRBD1. J gave up 0 bases and V 1 base, and 5 bases lay outside the gene matches. This CDR3 has 16 residues. In germline, CDR1 is SGDLS, CDR2 YYNGEE. As DNA, the CDR3 is TGTGCCAGCAGCGTAAGACCGGGACAGGTGAACACTGAAGCTTTCTTT. Translated, it gives CASSVRPGQVNTEAFF.

This clonotype has more than one count but fewer than ten. One junction end disagrees with the germline gene, perhaps due to a read error. The chain carries TRBV20-1 and TRBJ1-1, with TRBD1 identical over 9 bases. This CDR3 region has 15 residues. The germline V gene has CDR1 DFQATT and CDR2 SNEGSKA (reference sequence). The CDR3 spells CSPRGFIQGAVEAFF. The CDR3 nucleotides read TGCAGTCCTAGAGGGTTCATACAGGGGGCGGTTGAAGCTTTCTTT.

This clonotype was recorded many times. The chain couples TRBV28 to TRBJ1-5; D remains unclear. The CDR3 extends over 11 amino acids. V lost 7 bases and J 15 bases, leaving 16 bases between the germline ends. Germline CDR1 reads MDHEN; CDR2 reads SYDVKM. CDR3 residues: CASTELDDPHF. CDR3 nucleotides: TGTGCCAGCACCGAACTTGACGACCCGCATTTT.

Only a few counts were recorded for this clonotype. The V call is TRBV10-2, the J call TRBJ1-1; the match to TRBD1 covers 7 bases. CDR1 is WSHSY and CDR2 is SAAADI in the germline V gene. The V segment lost 3 bases and the J segment 5 bases; nucleotides outside the gene matches: 9. The CDR3 consists of 15 residues. CDR3 sequence (DNA): TGCGCCAGCAGTGAAAGGGGGCGAATGGGGACTGAAGCTTTCTTT. Translating it yields CASSERGRMGTEAFF.

The V call is TRBV2, the J call TRBJ2-2, with 7 bases aligning to TRBD1. The germline V gene encodes CDR1 SNHLY and CDR2 FYNNEI. The junction had 0 bases not matched to a gene; V was cut back by 2 bases and J by 3 bases. The CDR3 covers 14 residues. The CDR3 DNA sequence: TGTGCCAGCAGTGAACAGGGGGACACCGGGGAGCTGTTTTTT. Amino acids: CASSEQGDTGELFF.

There are a few counts of this clonotype. J is TRBJ1-1 and V is TRBV7-9; TRBD1 matches 8 bases. V dropped 5 bases and J dropped 1; count of bases not matched to a gene: 6. The CDR3 length is 15 residues. CDR1 and CDR2 (germline): SEHNR, FQNEAQ (reference sequence). The CDR3 coding sequence is TGTGCCAGCAGCGTCCAGGGGGCCTGGAACACTGAAGCTTTCTTT. Protein sequence: CASSVQGAWNTEAFF.

This clonotype appeared many times. The genes are TRBV5-8 and TRBJ2-1; D is unclear. The V end was cut by 3 bases, the J end by 0 bases, with 10 bases between. Germline-derived CDR1 and CDR2 are SGHTS and YDEGEE. The CDR3 has 15 residues. The CDR3: CASSSDGSSYNEQFF. CDR3 coding DNA: TGTGCCAGCAGCTCAGACGGAAGCTCCTACAATGAGCAGTTCTTC. The variable domain in full, completed from reference TRBV5-8 and TRBJ2-1, reads EAGVTQSPTHLIKTRGQQATLRCSPISGHTSVYWYQQALGLGLQFLLWYDEGEERNRGNFPPRFSGRQFPNYSSELNVNALELEDSALYLCASSSDGSSYNEQFFGPGTRLTVL.

This clonotype was detected only a few times. One junction end disagrees with the germline gene, perhaps due to a read error. The gene calls are TRBV5-1 and TRBJ1-1; D may be TRBD1 (6 bases). The CDR3 is 15 amino acids. The germline V gene has CDR1 SGHRS and CDR2 YFSETQ. The CDR3 DNA sequence: TGCGCCAGCAGCTTGGGGGCAGGGGTGAACACTGAAGTTTTCTTT. Protein sequence: CASSLGAGVNTEVFF.

This clonotype was seen a handful of times. The chain links TRBV20-1 to TRBJ2-7; no definite D call. The V and J ends lost 1 base and 6 bases respectively, with 16 bases between them. The length of the CDR3 is 14 residues. Germline V gene data show CDR1 as DFQATT and CDR2 as SNEGSKA (reference sequence). The CDR3 spells CSARGTLSLGEQYF. As DNA, the CDR3 is TGCAGTGCTAGAGGGACCCTCAGCTTGGGCGAGCAGTACTTC.

This clonotype was observed many times. The chain is built from TRBV6-5 and TRBJ2-3; D is perhaps TRBD2 (5 bases). This CDR3 region has 15 residues. Trimming pared 2 bases from V and 1 base from J, leaving 10 bases between. CDR1 and CDR2 (germline): MNHEY, SVGAGI. CDR3 coding DNA: TGTGCCAGCAGTTACAGGGTCGGGGGCACAGATACGCAGTATTTT. It yields the protein CASSYRVGGTDTQYF.

This clonotype has at least ten counts. This rearrangement joins TRBV10-3 to TRBJ2-7; 7 bases agree with TRBD1. V shed 0 bases, J shed 5 bases, and the junction held 7 bases outside the gene matches. CDR3 size: 15 residues. Germline-derived CDR1 and CDR2 are ENHRY and SYGVKD. In DNA form, the CDR3 reads TGTGCCATCAGTGAGTCGGTAGGGGGCAGGAACGAGCAGTACTTC. It specifies CAISESVGGRNEQYF.

Many counts were recorded for this clonotype. The rearrangement joins TRBV15 to TRBJ2-3, with 10 bases that match TRBD2. Per the germline V gene, CDR1 is LNHNV and CDR2 is YYDKDF (reference sequence). The CDR3 length is 14 residues. Losses at the gene ends were 8 bases for V and 6 bases for J; bases not matched to a gene: 8. The CDR3 region has the DNA TGTGCCACCCGAGCGGGGGGGCCTGGGGATACGCAGTATTTT. Its translation is CATRAGGPGDTQYF.

The chain is built from TRBV4-2 and TRBJ1-5; no firm D call. The length of the CDR3 is 16 residues. The V and J ends lost 1 base and 3 bases respectively, with 13 bases between them. Germline CDR1 LGHNA, CDR2 YNFKEQ. CDR3 protein: CASSQVLADNNQPQHF. In DNA form, the CDR3 reads TGTGCCAGCAGCCAAGTTTTGGCAGACAACAATCAGCCCCAGCATTTT.

Written as DNA, the CDR3 is TGTGCCAGCAGTGAAACACAGGTCCTGAATTCACCCCTCCACTTT. This encodes CASSETQVLNSPLHF. This chain uses TRBV6-1 with TRBJ1-6, with D possibly matching TRBD1 (5 bases). The germline V gene encodes CDR1 MNHNS and CDR2 SASEGT. This CDR3 spans 15 amino acids. V was clipped by 2 bases and J by 7 bases, with 12 bases between them.

This clonotype has ten or more counts. V and J are TRBV20-1 and TRBJ1-2; D might be TRBD1 (5 bases). The CDR3 runs 12 residues. Germline values: CDR1 DFQATT, CDR2 SNEGSKA (reference sequence). Trimming removed 6 bases from V and 6 bases from J, with 14 bases in between. Here the CDR3 reads CSAPRGSNGYTF. The CDR3 DNA sequence: TGCAGTGCCCCTAGGGGATCAAATGGCTACACCTTC.

V and J are TRBV20-1 and TRBJ2-7, with 8 bases that match TRBD1. Trimming cost V 1 base and J 3 bases; bases outside gene matches: 2. This CDR3 has 13 residues. From germline, CDR1 is DFQATT and CDR2 SNEGSKA (reference sequence). The CDR3, as DNA: TGCAGTGCTAGAGGGGACAGGTACTACGAGCAGTACTTC. Residues: CSARGDRYYEQYF.

This clonotype came up many times. This chain uses TRBV18 with TRBJ2-3; D is ambiguous. This CDR3 comprises 13 residues. CDR1 and CDR2 from the germline V gene are KGHSH and LQKENI. Trimming took off 3 bases at V and 3 bases at J, with 7 bases between the two ends. The CDR3 DNA sequence: TGTGCCAGCTCACCGGCTTTGACAGATACGCAGTATTTT. This gives the protein CASSPALTDTQYF.

This clonotype was found many times. The chain is built from TRBV5-1 and TRBJ1-1, with a possible D match to TRBD1 (5 bases). V lost 8 bases and J lost 4, with 18 bases in between. Germline lookup yields CDR1 SGHRS and CDR2 YFSETQ. The CDR3 contains 14 residues. CDR3 DNA sequence: TGCGCCAGTGCCGACGGGGACGGGGCCACTGAAGCTTTCTTT. Its translation is CASADGDGATEAFF.

The V gene is TRBV18, the J gene TRBJ1-2; 9 nucleotides align to TRBD1. Germline V CDR1 and CDR2: KGHSH, LQKENI. The CDR3 sequence is 13 residues long. V was pared by 3 bases and J by 6 bases, with 2 bases of the junction left unmatched. The CDR3 DNA reads TGTGCCAGCTCACCGGGACAGGGAGATGGCTACACCTTC. It yields the protein CASSPGQGDGYTF.

There are many counts of this clonotype. V is TRBV7-9 and J is TRBJ2-1, with D possibly being TRBD1 or TRBD2 (6 bases each). Trimming removed 0 bases from V and 4 bases from J, with 13 bases in between. Germline-derived CDR1 and CDR2 are SEHNR and FQNEAQ (reference sequence). The length of the CDR3 is 16 residues. The CDR3 loop reads CASSLALGGNYNEQFF. CDR3 nucleotide sequence: TGTGCCAGCAGCTTAGCGTTGGGGGGCAATTACAATGAGCAGTTCTTC.

This sequence joins TRBV5-3 and TRBJ1-5; weak D call: TRBD1 (6 bases). TRBV5-3 is identified as an open reading frame with a role that is uncertain. The CDR3 spans 17 residues. The V and J ends lost 0 bases and 0 bases respectively, with 13 bases between them. The CDR3 loop is CARSLARGEYSNQPQHF. For the CDR3, the DNA is TGTGCCAGAAGCTTGGCCAGGGGAGAGTATAGCAATCAGCCCCAGCATTTT.